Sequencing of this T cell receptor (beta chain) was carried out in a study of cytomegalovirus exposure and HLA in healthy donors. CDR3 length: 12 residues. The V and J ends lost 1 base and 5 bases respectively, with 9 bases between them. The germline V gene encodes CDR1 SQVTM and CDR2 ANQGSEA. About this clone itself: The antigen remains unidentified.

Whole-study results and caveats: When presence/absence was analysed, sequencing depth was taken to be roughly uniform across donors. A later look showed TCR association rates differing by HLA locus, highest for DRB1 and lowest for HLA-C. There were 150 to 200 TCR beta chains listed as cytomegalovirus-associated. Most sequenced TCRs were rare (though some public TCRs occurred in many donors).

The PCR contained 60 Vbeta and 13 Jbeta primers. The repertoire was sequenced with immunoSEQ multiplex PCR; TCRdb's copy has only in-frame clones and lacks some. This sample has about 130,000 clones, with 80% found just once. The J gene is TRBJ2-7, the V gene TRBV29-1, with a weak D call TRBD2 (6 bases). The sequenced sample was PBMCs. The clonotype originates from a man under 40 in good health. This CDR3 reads CSVEVSGDEQYF. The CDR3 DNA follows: TGCAGCGTTGAAGTATCGGGGGACGAGCAGTACTTC.